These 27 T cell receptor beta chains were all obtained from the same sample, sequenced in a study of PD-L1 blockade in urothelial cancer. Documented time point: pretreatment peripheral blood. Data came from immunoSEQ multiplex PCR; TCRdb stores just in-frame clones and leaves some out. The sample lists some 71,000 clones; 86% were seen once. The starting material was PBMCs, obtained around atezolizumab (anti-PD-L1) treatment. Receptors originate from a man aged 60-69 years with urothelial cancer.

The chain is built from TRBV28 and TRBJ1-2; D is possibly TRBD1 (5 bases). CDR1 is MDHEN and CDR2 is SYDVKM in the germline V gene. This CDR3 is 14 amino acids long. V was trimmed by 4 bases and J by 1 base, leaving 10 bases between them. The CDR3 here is CASSSGGSNYGYTF. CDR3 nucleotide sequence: TGTGCCAGCAGTTCCGGGGGTAGTAACTATGGCTACACCTTC.

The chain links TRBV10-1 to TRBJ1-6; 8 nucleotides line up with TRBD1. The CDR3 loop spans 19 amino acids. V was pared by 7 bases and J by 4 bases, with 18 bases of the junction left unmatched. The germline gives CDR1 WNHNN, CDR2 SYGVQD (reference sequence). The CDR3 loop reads CASIPREVQGARYNSPLHF. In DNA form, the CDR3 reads TGCGCCAGCATTCCTCGGGAGGTTCAGGGGGCTAGGTATAATTCACCCCTCCACTTT.

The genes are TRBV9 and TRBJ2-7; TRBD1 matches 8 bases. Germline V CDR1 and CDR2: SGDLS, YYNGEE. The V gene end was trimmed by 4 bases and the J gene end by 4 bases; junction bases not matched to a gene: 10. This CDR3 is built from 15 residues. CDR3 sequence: CASSSPDRGLYEQYF. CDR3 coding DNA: TGTGCCAGCAGCTCACCAGACAGGGGTCTGTACGAGCAGTACTTC.

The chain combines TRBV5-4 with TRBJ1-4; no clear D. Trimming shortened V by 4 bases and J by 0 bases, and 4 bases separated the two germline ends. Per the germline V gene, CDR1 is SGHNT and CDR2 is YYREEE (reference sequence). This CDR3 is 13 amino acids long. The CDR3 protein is CASSLSTNEKLFF. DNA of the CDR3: TGTGCCAGCAGCCTGTCAACTAATGAAAAACTGTTTTTT.

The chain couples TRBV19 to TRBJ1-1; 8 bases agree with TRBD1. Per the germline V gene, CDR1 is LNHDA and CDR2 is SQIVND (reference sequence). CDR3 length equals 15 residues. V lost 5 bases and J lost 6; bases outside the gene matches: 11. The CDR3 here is CASSHFRTGRAEAFF. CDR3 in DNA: TGTGCCAGTAGTCACTTTCGGACAGGGAGGGCTGAAGCTTTCTTT.

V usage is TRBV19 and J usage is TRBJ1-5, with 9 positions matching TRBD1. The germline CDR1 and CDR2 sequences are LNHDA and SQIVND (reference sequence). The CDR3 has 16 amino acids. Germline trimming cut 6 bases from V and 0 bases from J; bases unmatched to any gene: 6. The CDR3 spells CASRGGQGGSNQPQHF. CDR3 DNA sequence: TGTGCCAGTAGGGGGGGACAGGGCGGTAGCAATCAGCCCCAGCATTTT.

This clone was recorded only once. The CDR3 loop reads CAWGPHYEQYF. The CDR3 nucleotides read TGTGCCTGGGGGCCCCACTACGAGCAGTACTTC. The chain recombines TRBV30 with TRBJ2-7; the D is unclear. The CDR3 is 11 amino acids. Germline CDR1 and CDR2: GTSNPN and SVGIG (reference sequence). Trimming took 5 bases from V and 3 from J, leaving 8 bases between them.

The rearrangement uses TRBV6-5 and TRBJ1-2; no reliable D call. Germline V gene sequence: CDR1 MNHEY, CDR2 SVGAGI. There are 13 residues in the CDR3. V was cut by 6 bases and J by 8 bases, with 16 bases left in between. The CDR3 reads CASSIGNRGGYTF. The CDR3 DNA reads TGTGCCAGCAGCATAGGGAACCGAGGGGGCTACACCTTC.

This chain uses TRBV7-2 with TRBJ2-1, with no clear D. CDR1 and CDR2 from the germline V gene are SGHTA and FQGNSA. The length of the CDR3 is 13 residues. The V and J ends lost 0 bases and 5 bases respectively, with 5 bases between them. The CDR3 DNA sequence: TGTGCCAGCAGCTTAGCAAGCGACAATGAGCAGTTCTTC. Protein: CASSLASDNEQFF.

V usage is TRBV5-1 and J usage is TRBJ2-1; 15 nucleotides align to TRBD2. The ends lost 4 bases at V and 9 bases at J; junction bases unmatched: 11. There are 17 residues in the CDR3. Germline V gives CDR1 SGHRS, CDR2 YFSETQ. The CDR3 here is CASSLGTSGGRIAEQFF. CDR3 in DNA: TGCGCCAGCAGCCTTGGGACTAGCGGGGGGAGGATCGCTGAGCAGTTCTTC.

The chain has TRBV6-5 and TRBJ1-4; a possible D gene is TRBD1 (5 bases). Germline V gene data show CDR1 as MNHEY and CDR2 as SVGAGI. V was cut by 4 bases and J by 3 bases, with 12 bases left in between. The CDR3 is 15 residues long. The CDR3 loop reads CASSWEGTSNEKLFF. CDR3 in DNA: TGTGCCAGCAGTTGGGAGGGGACCTCTAATGAAAAACTGTTTTTT.

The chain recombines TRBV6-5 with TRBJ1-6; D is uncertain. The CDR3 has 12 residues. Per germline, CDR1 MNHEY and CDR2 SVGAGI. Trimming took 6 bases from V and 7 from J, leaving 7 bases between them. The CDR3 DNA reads TGTGCCAGCAGGCACCAGAATTCACCCCTCCACTTT. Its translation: CASRHQNSPLHF.

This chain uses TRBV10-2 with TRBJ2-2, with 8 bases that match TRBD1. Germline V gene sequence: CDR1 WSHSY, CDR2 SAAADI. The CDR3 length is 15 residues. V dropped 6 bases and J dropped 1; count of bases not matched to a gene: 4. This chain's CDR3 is CASSPGTGNTGELFF. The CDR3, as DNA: TGCGCCAGCAGCCCCGGGACAGGGAACACCGGGGAGCTGTTTTTT.

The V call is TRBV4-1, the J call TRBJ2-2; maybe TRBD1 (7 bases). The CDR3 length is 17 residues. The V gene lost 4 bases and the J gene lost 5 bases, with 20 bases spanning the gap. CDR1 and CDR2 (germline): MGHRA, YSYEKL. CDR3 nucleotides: TGCGCCAGCAGCCTACTTACTGTCCCAGGGGGGACCGGGGAGCTGTTTTTT. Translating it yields CASSLLTVPGGTGELFF.

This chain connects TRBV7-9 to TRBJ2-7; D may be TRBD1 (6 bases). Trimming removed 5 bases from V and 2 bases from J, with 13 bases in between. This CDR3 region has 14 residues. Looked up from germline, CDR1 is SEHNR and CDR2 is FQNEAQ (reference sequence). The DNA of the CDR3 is TGTGCCAGCAGCCAACAGGGTCTCGCCTACGAGCAGTACTTC. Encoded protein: CASSQQGLAYEQYF.

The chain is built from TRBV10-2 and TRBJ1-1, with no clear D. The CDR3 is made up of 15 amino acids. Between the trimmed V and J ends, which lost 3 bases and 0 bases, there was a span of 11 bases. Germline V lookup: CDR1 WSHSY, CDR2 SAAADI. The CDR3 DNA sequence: TGCGCCAGCAGTGACCCGAGCACAGTGAACACTGAAGCTTTCTTT. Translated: CASSDPSTVNTEAFF.

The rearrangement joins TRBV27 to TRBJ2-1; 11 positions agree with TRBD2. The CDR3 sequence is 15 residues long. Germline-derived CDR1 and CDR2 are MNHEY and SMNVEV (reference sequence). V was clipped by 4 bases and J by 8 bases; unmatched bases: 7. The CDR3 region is CASSWGLAEGDEQFF. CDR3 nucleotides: TGTGCCAGCAGTTGGGGACTAGCGGAGGGGGATGAGCAGTTCTTC.

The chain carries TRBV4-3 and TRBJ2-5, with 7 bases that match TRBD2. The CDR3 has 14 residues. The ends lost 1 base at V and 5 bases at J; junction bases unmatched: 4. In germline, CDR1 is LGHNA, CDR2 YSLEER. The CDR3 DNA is TGCGCCAGCAGCCAAGGGGGGGGTTTCGAGACCCAGTACTTC. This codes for CASSQGGGFETQYF.

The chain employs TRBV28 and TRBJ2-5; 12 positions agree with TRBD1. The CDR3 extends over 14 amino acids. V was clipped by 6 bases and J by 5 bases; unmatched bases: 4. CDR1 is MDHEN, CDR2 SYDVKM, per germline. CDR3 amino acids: CASRGQGAGETQYF. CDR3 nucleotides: TGTGCCAGCAGGGGACAGGGGGCTGGGGAGACCCAGTACTTC.

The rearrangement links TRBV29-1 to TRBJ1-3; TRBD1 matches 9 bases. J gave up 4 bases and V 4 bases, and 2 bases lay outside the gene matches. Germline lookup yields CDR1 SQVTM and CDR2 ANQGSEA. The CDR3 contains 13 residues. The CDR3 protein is CSVAGQGGNTIYF. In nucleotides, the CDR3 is TGCAGCGTTGCGGGACAGGGAGGAAACACCATATATTTT. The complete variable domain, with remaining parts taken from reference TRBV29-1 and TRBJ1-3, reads SAVISQKPSRDICQRGTSLTIQCQVDSQVTMMFWYRQQPGQSLTLIATANQGSEATYESGFVIDKFPISRPNLTFSTLTVSNMSPEDSSIYLCSVAGQGGNTIYFGEGSWLTVV.

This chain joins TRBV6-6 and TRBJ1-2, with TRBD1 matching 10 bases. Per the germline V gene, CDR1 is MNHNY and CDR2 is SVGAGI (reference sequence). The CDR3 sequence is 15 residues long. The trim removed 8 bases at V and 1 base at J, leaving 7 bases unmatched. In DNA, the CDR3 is TGTGCCAGCCGCGGGACAGGGGCGGGTAACTATGGCTACACCTTC. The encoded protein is CASRGTGAGNYGYTF.

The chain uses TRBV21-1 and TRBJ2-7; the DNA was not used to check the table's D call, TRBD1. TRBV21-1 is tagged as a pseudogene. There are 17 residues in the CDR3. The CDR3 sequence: CASSKAGGDRGSYEQYF. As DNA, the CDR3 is TGTGCCAGCAGCAAAGCGGGGGGGGACAGGGGCTCCTACGAGCAGTACTTC.

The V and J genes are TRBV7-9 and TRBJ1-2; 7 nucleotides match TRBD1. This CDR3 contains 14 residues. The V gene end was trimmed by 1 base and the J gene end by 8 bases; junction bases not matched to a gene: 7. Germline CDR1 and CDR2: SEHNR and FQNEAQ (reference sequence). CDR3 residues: CASSLESVGGGYTF. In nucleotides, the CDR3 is TGTGCCAGCAGCTTAGAGAGTGTAGGGGGCGGCTACACCTTC.

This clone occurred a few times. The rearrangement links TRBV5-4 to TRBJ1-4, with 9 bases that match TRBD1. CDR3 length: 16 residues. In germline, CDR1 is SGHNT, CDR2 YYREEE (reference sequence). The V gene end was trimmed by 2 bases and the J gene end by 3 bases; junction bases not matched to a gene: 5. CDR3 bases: TGTGCCAGCAGCTTCACAGGGGGCTCGGCTAATGAAAAACTGTTTTTT. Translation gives CASSFTGGSANEKLFF.

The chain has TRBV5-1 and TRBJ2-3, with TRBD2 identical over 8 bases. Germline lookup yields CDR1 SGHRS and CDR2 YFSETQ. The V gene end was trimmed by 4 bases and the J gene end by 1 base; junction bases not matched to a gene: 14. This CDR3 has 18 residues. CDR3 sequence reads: CASSEGPPAGDGTDTQYF. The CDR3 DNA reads TGCGCCAGCAGCGAGGGCCCGCCAGCGGGGGATGGCACAGATACGCAGTATTTT.

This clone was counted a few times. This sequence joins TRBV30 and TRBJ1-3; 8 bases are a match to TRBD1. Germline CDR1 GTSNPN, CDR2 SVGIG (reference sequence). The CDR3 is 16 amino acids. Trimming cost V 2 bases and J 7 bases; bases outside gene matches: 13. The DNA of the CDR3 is TGTGCCTGGAGTAAACCCCGGACAGGGCAGGGGAACACCATATATTTT. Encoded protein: CAWSKPRTGQGNTIYF.

CDR3 coding DNA: TGTGCCTGGAGTGTGGGGGGGGGCCTCAATGAGCAGTTCTTC. As protein: CAWSVGGGLNEQFF. This sequence joins TRBV30 and TRBJ2-1; D perhaps matches TRBD2 (7 bases). The CDR3 is made up of 14 amino acids. CDR1 GTSNPN and CDR2 SVGIG come from the germline V gene (reference sequence). The ends were cut back, 0 bases at V and 6 bases at J, with 12 bases in the middle.